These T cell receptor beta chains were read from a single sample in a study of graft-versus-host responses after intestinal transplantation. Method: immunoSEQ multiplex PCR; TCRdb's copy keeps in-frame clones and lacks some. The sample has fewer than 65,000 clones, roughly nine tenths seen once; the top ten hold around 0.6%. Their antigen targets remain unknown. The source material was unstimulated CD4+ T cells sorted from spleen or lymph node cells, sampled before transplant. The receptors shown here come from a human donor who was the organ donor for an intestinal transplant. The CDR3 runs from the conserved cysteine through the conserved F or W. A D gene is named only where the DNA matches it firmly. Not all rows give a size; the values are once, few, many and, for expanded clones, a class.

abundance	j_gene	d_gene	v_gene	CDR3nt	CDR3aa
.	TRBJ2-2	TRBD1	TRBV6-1	TGTGCCAGCAGTGTGGGACAGCTGAACACCGGGGAGCTGTTTTTT	CASSVGQLNTGELFF
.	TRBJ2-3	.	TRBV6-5	TGTGCCAGCAGCTCGCCTACAGGGCCAGATACGCAGTATTTT	CASSSPTGPDTQYF
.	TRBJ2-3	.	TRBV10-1	TGCGCCAGCAGTGAGTCTGGACTCACAGATACGCAGTATTTT	CASSESGLTDTQYF
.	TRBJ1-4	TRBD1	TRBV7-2	TGTGCCAGCAGCTTCTTCACAGGGGGCGGTGAAAAACTGTTTTTT	CASSFFTGGGEKLFF
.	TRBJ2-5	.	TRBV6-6	TGTGCCAGACAGGGAGAGACCCAGTACTTC	CARQGETQYF
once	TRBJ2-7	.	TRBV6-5	TGTGCCACCCGTCGACAGCGACAAGGCTACGAGCAGTACTTC	CATRRQRQGYEQYF
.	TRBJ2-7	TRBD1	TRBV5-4	TGTGCCAGCAGCCCAGCAGGGGGCAAGTACGAGCAGTACTTC	CASSPAGGKYEQYF
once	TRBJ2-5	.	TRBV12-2	TGTGCAAGTCGCCAGCTATCCGGGACTAGCGGACAAGAGACCCAGTACTTC	CASRQLSGTSGQETQYF
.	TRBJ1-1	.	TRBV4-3	TGCGCCAGCAGCCAAGATACCATCGTAGGGGTTCGGACTGAAGCTTTCTTT	CASSQDTIVGVRTEAFF
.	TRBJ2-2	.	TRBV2	TGTGCCATGTCAGGGGCGGGGGACACCGGGGAGCTGTTTTTT	CAMSGAGDTGELFF
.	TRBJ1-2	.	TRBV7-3	TGTGCCAGCAGCCTGACCTATACGAGCACAGGGTCAGAGGGCTACACCTTC	CASSLTYTSTGSEGYTF
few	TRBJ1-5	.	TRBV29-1	TGCAGCGCCGGGGGGGACACCTCCAATCAGCCCCAGCATTTT	CSAGGDTSNQPQHF
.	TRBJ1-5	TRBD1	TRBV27	TGTGCCAGCAGTCCCGGGACAGGGGGCCAGCCCCAGCATTTT	CASSPGTGGQPQHF
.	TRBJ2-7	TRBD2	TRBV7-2	TGTGCCAGCAGCTTAATGGGCGGGAGGTTTCCCTCCTCCTACGAGCAGTACTTC	CASSLMGGRFPSSYEQYF
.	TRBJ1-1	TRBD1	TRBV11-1	TGTGCCAGCAGCCGGACAGGGTCGACTGAAGCTTTCTTT	CASSRTGSTEAFF
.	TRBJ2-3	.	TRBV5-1	TGCGCCACCAGGGGCGGGAGCACAGATACGCAGTATTTT	CATRGGSTDTQYF
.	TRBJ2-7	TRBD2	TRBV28	TGTGCCAGCAGTTTTAGCGGGAGTCCGTACGAGCAGTACTTC	CASSFSGSPYEQYF
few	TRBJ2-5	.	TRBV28	TGTGCCAGCAGTTTAAGTGGGGGCCGCGGGGAGACCCAGTACTTC	CASSLSGGRGETQYF
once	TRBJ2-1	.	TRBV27	TGTGCCAGCAGTTTTCCCCGCTTAGCGCCGACAACTTACAATGAGCAGTTCTTC	CASSFPRLAPTTYNEQFF
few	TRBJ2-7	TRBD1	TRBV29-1	TGCAGCGTTGGGGGCAGGGGGCCCTACGAGCAGTACTTC	CSVGGRGPYEQYF
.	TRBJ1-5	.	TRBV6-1	TGTGCCAGCAGCGAACGCGCCGGGTACAATCAGCCCCAGCATTTT	CASSERAGYNQPQHF
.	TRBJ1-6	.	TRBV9	TGTGCCAGCAGCGTAGACACCGGAGGGAGTTATAATTCACCCCTCCACTTT	CASSVDTGGSYNSPLHF
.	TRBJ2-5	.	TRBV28	TGTGCCAGCAGTTTGTCCGGGGGGCGCCAAGAGACCCAGTACTTC	CASSLSGGRQETQYF
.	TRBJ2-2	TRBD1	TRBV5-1	TGCGCCAGCAGCTCTGGGACAGGACAGAACACCGGGGAGCTGTTTTTT	CASSSGTGQNTGELFF
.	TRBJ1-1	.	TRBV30	TGTGCCTTCGAACCAGGGGCCACTGAAGCTTTCTTT	CAFEPGATEAFF
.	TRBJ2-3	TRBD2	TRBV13	TGTGCCAGCAGCATCTCCACTTTAGCGGGAGCGGGAGATACGCAGTATTTT	CASSISTLAGAGDTQYF
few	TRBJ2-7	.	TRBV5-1	TGCGCCAGCAAGACGGAGGGCCTGGACGAGCAGTACTTC	CASKTEGLDEQYF
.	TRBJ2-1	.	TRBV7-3	TGTGCCAGCAGCTTAACGTCAGGGACTGGCTACAATGAGCAGTTCTTC	CASSLTSGTGYNEQFF
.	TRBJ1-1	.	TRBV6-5	TGTGCCAGCAGTTATGAAGGGGGATCAAAAGCTTTCTTT	CASSYEGGSKAFF
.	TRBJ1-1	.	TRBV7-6	TGTGCCAGCAGCTTAGTGGCCGGGAAAGGAGCTGAAGCTTTCTTT	CASSLVAGKGAEAFF
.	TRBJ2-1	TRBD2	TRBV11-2	TGTGCCAGCAAGGGACTAGCGGGTAAGGCAGACAATGAGCAGTTCTTC	CASKGLAGKADNEQFF
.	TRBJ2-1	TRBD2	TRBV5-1	TGCGCCAGCAGCTTCCTAGCGGGAGATTACAATGAGCAGTTCTTC	CASSFLAGDYNEQFF
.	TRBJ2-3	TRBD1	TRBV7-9	TGTGCCAGCAGCGGGACAGGCCGCACAGATACGCAGTATTTT	CASSGTGRTDTQYF
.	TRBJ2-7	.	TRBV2	TGTGCCAGCAGGGCCAGGGAAACCGAGCAGTACTTC	CASRARETEQYF
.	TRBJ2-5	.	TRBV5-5	TGTGCCAGCAGCTTGTGGGACACCCAAGAGACCCAGTACTTC	CASSLWDTQETQYF
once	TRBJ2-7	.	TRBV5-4	TGTGCCAGCAGCTTCGGAGGAGTAGGGTACGAGCAGTACTTC	CASSFGGVGYEQYF
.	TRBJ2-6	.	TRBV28	TGTGCCAGCACCGGGGTTGAGGCCTCTGGGGCCAACGTCCTGACTTTC	CASTGVEASGANVLTF
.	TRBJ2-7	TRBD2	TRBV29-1	TGCAGCGTTGACCCGGGACTAGAAAGCAACGAGCAGTACTTC	CSVDPGLESNEQYF
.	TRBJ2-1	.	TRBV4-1	TGCGCCAGCAGCCAAGTAACGGGTGACGAGCAGTTCTTC	CASSQVTGDEQFF
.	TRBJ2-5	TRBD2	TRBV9	TGTGCCAGCAGCGAAGGTTGGACTAGCAGGAAAGAGACCCAGTACTTC	CASSEGWTSRKETQYF
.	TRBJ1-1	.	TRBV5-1	TGCGCCAGCAGCTTGGCCTCAGGGTTGATAAACGAAGCTTTCTTT	CASSLASGLINEAFF
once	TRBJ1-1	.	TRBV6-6	TGTGCCAGCAGTTACTTGTCCGGGTCTGAAGCTTTCTTT	CASSYLSGSEAFF
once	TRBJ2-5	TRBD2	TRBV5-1	TGCGCCAGCAGCTTGGAAGGTAGCGGGAGGGCTTGGGAGACCCAGTACTTC	CASSLEGSGRAWETQYF
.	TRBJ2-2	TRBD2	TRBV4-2	TGTGCCAGCAGCAAGGAAGAAATGAGCGGGAGTGCAGGGGAGCTGTTTTTT	CASSKEEMSGSAGELFF
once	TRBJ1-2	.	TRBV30	TGTGCCTGGAGTGTACTAATGTGGGAAGGGAGCTATGGCTACACCTTC	CAWSVLMWEGSYGYTF
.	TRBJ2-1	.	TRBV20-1	TGCAGTGCTAGGGGCTTTTATGAGCAGTTCTTC	CSARGFYEQFF
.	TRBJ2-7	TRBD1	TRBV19	TGTGCCAGTAGTATAGGGACAGGGGGCTACGAGCAGTACTTC	CASSIGTGGYEQYF
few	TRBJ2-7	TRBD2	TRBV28	TGTGCCAGCAGTTTATTAGCGGGAGGGAGTTACGAGCAGTACTTC	CASSLLAGGSYEQYF
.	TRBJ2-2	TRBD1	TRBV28	TGTGCCAGCCGAACAGGGGCCCACACCGGGGAGCTGTTTTTT	CASRTGAHTGELFF
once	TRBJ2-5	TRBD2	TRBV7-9	TGTGCCAGCAGCCTCCCGGGGGGGAGGGTCTTCCAAGAGACCCAGTACTTC	CASSLPGGRVFQETQYF
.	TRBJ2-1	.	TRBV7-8	TGTGCCAGCAGCCATAGAGCGGGTTTAGAGCAGTTCTTC	CASSHRAGLEQFF
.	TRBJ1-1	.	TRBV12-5	TGTGCTAGTGGCTCAAACGGGAGGGCACGGCCCTCCGCCCGAAACACTGAAGCTTTCTTT	CASGSNGRARPSARNTEAFF
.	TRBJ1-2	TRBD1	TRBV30	TGTGCCTGGAGGAATTGGGACAGGGGCAACTATGGCTACACCTTC	CAWRNWDRGNYGYTF
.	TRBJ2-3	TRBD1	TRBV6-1	TGTGCCAGCAGTCCACAGGGGGCAGATACGCAGTATTTT	CASSPQGADTQYF
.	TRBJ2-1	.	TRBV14	TGTGCCAGCAGCCAAGGCGGGGGCCTTCGATATGAGCAGTTCTTC	CASSQGGGLRYEQFF
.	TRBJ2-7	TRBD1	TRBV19	TGTGCCAGTAGTATTAGGACAGGGGGCATCTACGAGCAGTACTTC	CASSIRTGGIYEQYF